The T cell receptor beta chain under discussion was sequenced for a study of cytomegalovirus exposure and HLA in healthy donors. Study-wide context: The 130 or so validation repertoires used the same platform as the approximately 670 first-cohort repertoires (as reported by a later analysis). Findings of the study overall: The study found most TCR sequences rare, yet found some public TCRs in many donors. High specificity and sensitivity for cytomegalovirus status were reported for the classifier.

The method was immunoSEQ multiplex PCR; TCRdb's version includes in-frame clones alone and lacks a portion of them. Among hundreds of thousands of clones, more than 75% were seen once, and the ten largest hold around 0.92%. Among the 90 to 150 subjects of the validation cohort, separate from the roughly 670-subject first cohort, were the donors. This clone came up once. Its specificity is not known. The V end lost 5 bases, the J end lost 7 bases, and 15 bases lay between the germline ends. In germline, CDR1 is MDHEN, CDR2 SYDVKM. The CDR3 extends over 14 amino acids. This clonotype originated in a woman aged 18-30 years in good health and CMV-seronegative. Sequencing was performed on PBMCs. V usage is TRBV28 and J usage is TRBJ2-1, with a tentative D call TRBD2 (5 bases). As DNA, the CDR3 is TGTGCCAGCAGTCCGACTCCGAGGGTAAATGAGCAGTTCTTC. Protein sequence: CASSPTPRVNEQFF.